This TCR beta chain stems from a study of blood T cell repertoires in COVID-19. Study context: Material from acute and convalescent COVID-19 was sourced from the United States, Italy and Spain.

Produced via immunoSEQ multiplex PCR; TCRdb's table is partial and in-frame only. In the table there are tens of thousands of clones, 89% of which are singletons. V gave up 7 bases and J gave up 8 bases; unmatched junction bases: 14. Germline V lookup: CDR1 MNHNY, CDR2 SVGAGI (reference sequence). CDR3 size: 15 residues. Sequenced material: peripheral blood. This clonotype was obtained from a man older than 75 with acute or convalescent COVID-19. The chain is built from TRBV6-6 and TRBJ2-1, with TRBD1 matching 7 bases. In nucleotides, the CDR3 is TGTGCCAGCAAGATAGGACAGGACTTACCGCATGAGCAGTTCTTC. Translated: CASKIGQDLPHEQFF.